Listed below are T cell receptor beta chains from one sample, sequenced in a study of CD8 T cells in Susac syndrome. TCRdb used MiXCR to reprocess the immunoSEQ multiplex PCR reads, holding one entry per CDR3 protein. The sample has over 95,000 distinct CDR3 sequences; 92% are singletons. Specimen: CD8+ T cells from PBMCs. Receptors were obtained from a human donor in good health. Both conserved end residues are part of each CDR3. D genes are given only for firm matches. Not every row has a clone size; where given, it reads once, few, many or a size class.

v_call	clone_size	d_call	j_call	cdr3_aa	cdr3_nt
TRBV19	-	-	TRBJ1-1	CASSIGRNTEAFF	TGTGCCAGTAGTATAGGGCGAAACACTGAAGCTTTCTTT
TRBV6-2/TRBV6-3	-	TRBD1	TRBJ1-1	CATRDRYQAFF	TGTGCCACCCGGGACAGGTATCAGGCTTTCTTT
TRBV12-3/TRBV12-4	-	TRBD1	TRBJ2-1	CASSLTGGQDEQFF	TGTGCCAGCAGTCTGACAGGGGGGCAAGATGAGCAGTTCTTC
TRBV2	-	TRBD2	TRBJ2-1	CASMGGSSYNEQFF	TGTGCCAGCATGGGGGGGAGCTCCTACAATGAGCAGTTCTTC
TRBV6-2/TRBV6-3	once	TRBD2	TRBJ2-7	CATGRAGGPEEQYF	TGTGCCACAGGTCGAGCGGGAGGGCCGGAAGAGCAGTACTTC
TRBV11-2	-	TRBD2	TRBJ2-4	CASSESPLAGASKNIQYF	TGTGCCAGCAGCGAGAGCCCACTAGCGGGAGCGTCCAAAAACATTCAGTACTTC
TRBV6-2/TRBV6-3	-	TRBD1	TRBJ1-1	CASGAQGAGTEAFF	TGTGCCAGCGGAGCCCAGGGGGCCGGGACTGAAGCTTTCTTT
TRBV7-2	-	-	TRBJ2-1	CASRAGTLNYNEQFF	TGTGCCAGCAGGGCCGGGACGCTAAACTACAATGAGCAGTTCTTC
TRBV20-1	few	TRBD2	TRBJ2-7	CSASLAGGPYEQYF	TGCAGTGCGTCCCTAGCGGGAGGGCCCTACGAGCAGTACTTC
TRBV4-2	few	-	TRBJ2-7	CASSQEIGGVGEQYF	TGTGCCAGCAGCCAAGAAATTGGTGGCGTCGGCGAGCAGTACTTC
TRBV7-2	-	-	TRBJ1-1	CASSPRVVVEAFF	TGTGCCAGCAGCCCCCGGGTTGTTGTTGAAGCTTTCTTT
TRBV6-1	-	-	TRBJ1-1	CASSLSGGGDTEAFF	TGTGCCAGCAGTCTCTCCGGGGGAGGGGACACTGAAGCTTTCTTT
TRBV14	-	-	TRBJ2-2	CASSQDVREFGGGELFF	TGTGCCAGCAGCCAAGATGTCCGGGAGTTCGGAGGCGGGGAGCTGTTTTTT
TRBV12-3/TRBV12-4	-	-	TRBJ2-3	CASSSVGGGTDTQYF	TGTGCCAGCAGTTCCGTGGGGGGTGGCACAGATACGCAGTATTTT
TRBV30	-	-	TRBJ1-2	CAWSDTQGTRPNYGYTF	TGTGCCTGGAGCGATACTCAGGGTACTCGGCCTAACTATGGCTACACCTTC
TRBV9	-	-	TRBJ1-2	CASSGLDGYGYTF	TGTGCCAGCAGCGGACTGGACGGCTATGGCTACACCTTC
TRBV18	-	-	TRBJ2-1	CASSQPGTARYNEQFF	TGTGCCAGCTCTCAACCTGGGACCGCAAGGTATAATGAGCAGTTCTTC
TRBV6-6	few	TRBD1	TRBJ1-4	CASSLQGTNEKLFF	TGTGCCAGCAGTTTACAGGGGACTAATGAAAAACTGTTTTTT
TRBV5-1	-	TRBD1	TRBJ1-1	CASSWDPRGEAFF	TGCGCCAGCAGCTGGGACCCCAGGGGGGAAGCTTTCTTT
TRBV29-1	-	TRBD1	TRBJ2-7	CSVSPRRPGQGSSYEQYF	TGCAGCGTTAGTCCCCGGCGGCCGGGACAGGGGAGCTCCTACGAGCAGTACTTC
TRBV6-5	-	TRBD1	TRBJ2-7	CASSTPGGQVQYF	TGTGCCAGCAGTACCCCTGGGGGACAGGTGCAGTACTTC
TRBV7-2	-	-	TRBJ2-7	CASSPEGAQAEQYF	TGTGCCAGCAGCCCCGAAGGGGCCCAAGCAGAGCAGTACTTC
TRBV13	-	-	TRBJ1-1	CATQSSTEAFF	TGTGCCACCCAAAGTAGCACTGAAGCTTTCTTT
TRBV11-2	-	TRBD2	TRBJ2-5	CASSHSTSGETQYF	TGTGCCAGCAGCCATTCGACTAGCGGAGAGACCCAGTACTTC
TRBV6-5	-	-	TRBJ1-1	CASRDRRVSAEAFF	TGTGCCAGCAGGGACCGAAGGGTCTCAGCTGAAGCTTTCTTT
TRBV12-3/TRBV12-4	-	-	TRBJ2-2	CASYFPDRGNAGELFF	TGTGCCAGCTATTTCCCGGATCGGGGAAACGCCGGGGAGCTGTTTTTT
TRBV6-2/TRBV6-3	-	TRBD2	TRBJ2-2	CASSRAGGPDTGELFF	TGTGCCAGCAGTAGAGCGGGAGGGCCGGACACCGGGGAGCTGTTTTTT
TRBV12-3/TRBV12-4	-	-	TRBJ1-2	CASSLGQLSGYTF	TGTGCCAGCAGTTTAGGGCAATTGAGTGGCTACACCTTC
TRBV2	-	-	TRBJ1-2	CASIAPGGINGYTF	TGTGCCAGTATCGCCCCGGGGGGCATCAATGGCTACACCTTC
TRBV12-3/TRBV12-4	-	TRBD2	TRBJ2-1	CASIPGLAGGGAGEQFF	TGTGCCAGTATCCCGGGGCTAGCGGGAGGAGGGGCGGGTGAGCAGTTCTTC
TRBV24-1	-	TRBD2	TRBJ2-5	CATSSGGPGETQYF	TGTGCCACCAGTTCGGGGGGGCCGGGGGAGACCCAGTACTTC
TRBV6-2/TRBV6-3	-	-	TRBJ1-5	CASSPGTFRSQHF	TGTGCCAGCAGTCCCGGGACGTTTCGGTCCCAGCATTTT
TRBV7-3	once	TRBD1	TRBJ1-1	CASSLGDFVTGNEAFF	TGTGCCAGCAGCTTAGGGGACTTTGTGACAGGGAATGAAGCTTTCTTT
TRBV5-1	-	TRBD1	TRBJ1-1	CASSAGQGWGEAFF	TGCGCCAGCAGCGCTGGACAGGGTTGGGGTGAAGCTTTCTTT